These T cell receptor beta chains were read from a single sample in a study of response to subunit inactivated influenza vaccine. TCRdb used MiXCR to reprocess the RT-PCR reads, holding one entry per CDR3 protein. The table lists 450,000 to 700,000 distinct CDR3 sequences, 11% to 15% of them singletons. This specimen consisted of PBMCs from blood, obtained 11 to 12 days after vaccination. The receptors come from a man aged 45 to 65 who received an inactivated influenza vaccine. Both conserved end residues are part of each CDR3. A D gene is named only where the DNA matches it firmly.

d_gene: .
j_gene: TRBJ2-1
v_gene: TRBV2
CDR3aa: CASRELGPGSYNEQFF

d_gene: .
j_gene: TRBJ2-6
v_gene: TRBV3-1
CDR3aa: CASSLPFSGANVLTF

d_gene: TRBD2
j_gene: TRBJ2-3
v_gene: TRBV7-8
CDR3aa: CASSFRTSGSTDTQYF

d_gene: .
j_gene: TRBJ2-3
v_gene: TRBV27
CDR3aa: CASSSLDGPSDTQYF

d_gene: .
j_gene: TRBJ2-5
v_gene: TRBV25-1
CDR3aa: CASSRMETQYF

d_gene: .
j_gene: TRBJ2-1
v_gene: TRBV2
CDR3aa: CASSPEDNEQFF

d_gene: TRBD2
j_gene: TRBJ2-3
v_gene: TRBV3-1
CDR3aa: CASSHIAGGPADTQYF

d_gene: TRBD2
j_gene: TRBJ2-1
v_gene: TRBV6-2/TRBV6-3
CDR3aa: CASSYAGGYNEQFF

d_gene: .
j_gene: TRBJ2-1
v_gene: TRBV7-6
CDR3aa: CASSLSPYSYNEQFF

d_gene: .
j_gene: TRBJ2-2
v_gene: TRBV9
CDR3aa: CASSVVQGGTGELFF

d_gene: .
j_gene: TRBJ2-7
v_gene: TRBV7-2
CDR3aa: CASRVRDGVYEQYF

d_gene: TRBD1
j_gene: TRBJ1-2
v_gene: TRBV3-1
CDR3aa: CASSRPGQGALGYTF

d_gene: .
j_gene: TRBJ2-1
v_gene: TRBV4-2
CDR3aa: CASSLPETQGSYNEQFF

d_gene: .
j_gene: TRBJ2-2
v_gene: TRBV5-1
CDR3aa: CASSLEDSRNTGELFF

d_gene: .
j_gene: TRBJ2-1
v_gene: TRBV5-1
CDR3aa: CASSFLATDEQFF

d_gene: .
j_gene: TRBJ2-2
v_gene: TRBV5-3
CDR3aa: CARKLGTGELFF

d_gene: .
j_gene: TRBJ2-7
v_gene: TRBV9
CDR3aa: CASSEGGRNEQYF

d_gene: .
j_gene: TRBJ1-1
v_gene: TRBV20-1
CDR3aa: CSAGSALSDTEAFF

d_gene: .
j_gene: TRBJ2-5
v_gene: TRBV28
CDR3aa: CASSPTSSSGQETQYF

d_gene: .
j_gene: TRBJ1-1
v_gene: TRBV5-1
CDR3aa: CASSFRGQQNTEAFF

d_gene: .
j_gene: TRBJ2-1
v_gene: TRBV2
CDR3aa: CAGKASYNEQFF

d_gene: .
j_gene: TRBJ1-5
v_gene: TRBV20-1
CDR3aa: CSRQRSSNQPQHF

d_gene: .
j_gene: TRBJ1-2
v_gene: TRBV11-2
CDR3aa: CASSLGESDWYGYTF

d_gene: TRBD2
j_gene: TRBJ2-1
v_gene: TRBV18
CDR3aa: CASSPPSAGGNEQFF

d_gene: TRBD2
j_gene: TRBJ2-1
v_gene: TRBV24-1
CDR3aa: CATSDFASGRAHEQFF

d_gene: TRBD2
j_gene: TRBJ2-7
v_gene: TRBV3-1
CDR3aa: CATGTVAGQVSEQYF

d_gene: .
j_gene: TRBJ2-7
v_gene: TRBV9
CDR3aa: CASSVFGDTHEQYF

d_gene: TRBD2
j_gene: TRBJ2-5
v_gene: TRBV4-2
CDR3aa: CASSQDHGRAGETQYF

d_gene: .
j_gene: TRBJ2-7
v_gene: TRBV14
CDR3aa: CASSKKGMVGEQYF

d_gene: .
j_gene: TRBJ2-1
v_gene: TRBV7-9
CDR3aa: CASSARDTTEQFF

d_gene: .
j_gene: TRBJ2-2
v_gene: TRBV12-3/TRBV12-4
CDR3aa: CASSLWGSDTGELFF

d_gene: .
j_gene: TRBJ1-1
v_gene: TRBV18
CDR3aa: CASFPSTGTLTEAFF

d_gene: .
j_gene: TRBJ1-2
v_gene: TRBV10-3
CDR3aa: CAISDWQGDGYTF

d_gene: .
j_gene: TRBJ1-4
v_gene: TRBV10-3
CDR3aa: CAISEFRGRGTNEKLFF

d_gene: .
j_gene: TRBJ2-1
v_gene: TRBV12-5
CDR3aa: CASGPSLGKHEQFF

d_gene: TRBD2
j_gene: TRBJ2-1
v_gene: TRBV11-2
CDR3aa: CASSLGSPTSGRASEQFF

d_gene: TRBD2
j_gene: TRBJ2-3
v_gene: TRBV5-1
CDR3aa: CASSFGTSATDTQYF

d_gene: .
j_gene: TRBJ2-4
v_gene: TRBV18
CDR3aa: CASSPPSGLAKNIQYF

d_gene: TRBD1
j_gene: TRBJ2-7
v_gene: TRBV30
CDR3aa: CAWSFDRGDEQYF

d_gene: .
j_gene: TRBJ2-1
v_gene: TRBV7-9
CDR3aa: CASSLVSGYNEQFF

d_gene: TRBD1
j_gene: TRBJ2-7
v_gene: TRBV4-3
CDR3aa: CASSHLSGQGAREQYF

d_gene: TRBD1
j_gene: TRBJ1-2
v_gene: TRBV7-9
CDR3aa: CASTAAGAGGTF

d_gene: .
j_gene: TRBJ2-3
v_gene: TRBV6-1
CDR3aa: CASSEGGGPTDTQYF

d_gene: TRBD1
j_gene: TRBJ1-2
v_gene: TRBV29-1
CDR3aa: CSVKGQGISREGYTF

d_gene: .
j_gene: TRBJ1-5
v_gene: TRBV11-1
CDR3aa: CASMKGLGDTIDNQPQHF

d_gene: .
j_gene: TRBJ2-1
v_gene: TRBV7-8
CDR3aa: CASSTQHGGGRSYNEQFF

d_gene: TRBD2
j_gene: TRBJ2-1
v_gene: TRBV20-1
CDR3aa: CSAGGGLISYNEQFF

d_gene: .
j_gene: TRBJ2-3
v_gene: TRBV7-2
CDR3aa: CASSRYGSGSDTQYF

d_gene: TRBD1
j_gene: TRBJ1-6
v_gene: TRBV4-2
CDR3aa: CASSQDRGTGGESLHF

d_gene: .
j_gene: TRBJ1-2
v_gene: TRBV28
CDR3aa: CASSLLWLDLAEGGYTF

d_gene: .
j_gene: TRBJ1-2
v_gene: TRBV19
CDR3aa: CASCRTSDYGYTF

d_gene: .
j_gene: TRBJ2-7
v_gene: TRBV5-1
CDR3aa: CASSPRTTYEQYF

d_gene: .
j_gene: TRBJ2-5
v_gene: TRBV7-3
CDR3aa: CASSFSGHLETQYF

d_gene: .
j_gene: TRBJ1-1
v_gene: TRBV5-1
CDR3aa: CASSLDHSSATEAFF

d_gene: .
j_gene: TRBJ2-1
v_gene: TRBV25-1
CDR3aa: CASRGLPKGSYNEQFF